The 3 T cell receptor beta chains reported below all come from one sample, sequenced in a study of blood T cell repertoires in COVID-19. This table comes from immunoSEQ multiplex PCR, and its TCRdb copy is limited to in-frame clones, with some not included. The table has around 9,700 clones, about 85% seen once. Input material: peripheral blood. The receptors were gathered from a man aged 30 to 45 with active or convalescent COVID-19.

The V and J genes are TRBV4-1 and TRBJ2-4; D is perhaps TRBD1 (6 bases). Between the trimmed V and J ends, which lost 0 bases and 5 bases, there was a span of 8 bases. Germline CDR1 reads MGHRA; CDR2 reads YSYEKL. CDR3 length: 14 amino acids. Here the CDR3 reads CASSQEDRENIQYF. DNA of the CDR3: TGCGCCAGCAGCCAAGAGGACAGAGAAAACATTCAGTACTTC.

This chain links TRBV24-1 with TRBJ1-1, with 9 bases lining up with TRBD1. This CDR3 is built from 16 residues. Germline CDR1 is KGHDR and CDR2 is SFDVKD. Trimming removed 2 bases from V and 4 bases from J; junction bases left unmatched: 7. The CDR3 coding sequence is TGTGCCACCAGTGATTCCCCGGGACAGGGCGGCACTGAAGCTTTCTTT. This sequence encodes CATSDSPGQGGTEAFF.

This clone was counted a single time. The V gene is TRBV7-8, the J gene TRBJ1-4; the match to TRBD1 covers 7 bases. CDR1 and CDR2 (germline): SGHVS, FQNEAQ. The V gene end was trimmed by 2 bases and the J gene end by 10 bases; junction bases not matched to a gene: 7. There are 14 residues in the CDR3. The CDR3 sequence: CASSLTGAWGKLFF. The CDR3 DNA follows: TGTGCCAGCAGCTTAACAGGGGCCTGGGGAAAACTGTTTTTT.